Listed below are T cell receptor beta chains from one sample, sequenced in a study of blood T cells in healthy people across ages. TCRdb fed the 5' RACE reads into MiXCR, producing one record per CDR3 protein. The sample has about 1.7 million distinct CDR3 sequences, approximately 30% seen once. The specimen sequenced was blood. Receptors originate from a woman aged 25 to 39 in good health. Each CDR3 is given with its conserved first and last residue. Fields, in order: J gene, clone size, V gene, D gene, CDR3 DNA, CDR3 protein. The D gene is left open where the match is weak. Not all rows give a size; the values are once, few, many and, for expanded clones, a class.

TRBJ2-1,.,TRBV9,TRBD2,TGTGCCAGCAGCGCCGGGACTAGCGGGAGTTACAATGAGCAGTTCTTC,CASSAGTSGSYNEQFF
TRBJ1-4,.,TRBV4-1,.,TGCGCCAGCAGCAAAACCGGGCCGGCTGAAAAACTGTTTTTT,CASSKTGPAEKLFF
TRBJ2-1,many,TRBV5-1,TRBD2,TGCGCCAGCAGCTGGACCCTGACTAGCGGGATAGGGGGTTACGATGAGCAGTTCTTC,CASSWTLTSGIGGYDEQFF
TRBJ1-2,.,TRBV7-9,.,TGTGCCAGCAGCCGCCGAAGTGAAGACAGGTCCGCGGGCTACACCTTC,CASSRRSEDRSAGYTF
TRBJ2-7,many,TRBV10-3,TRBD2,TGTGCCATCAGTGACAACGGACTAGCGGGTACCTCCTACGAGCAGTACTTC,CAISDNGLAGTSYEQYF
TRBJ1-2,.,TRBV29-1,TRBD1,TGCAACGTGCAGGGGGGCAGTGACTATGGCTACACCTTC,CNVQGGSDYGYTF
TRBJ2-7,.,TRBV6-2/TRBV6-3,TRBD2,TGTGCCAGCAGATCAGCGGGATTTAGGTCCTACGAGCAGTACTTC,CASRSAGFRSYEQYF
TRBJ2-7,.,TRBV20-1,TRBD1,TGCAGTGCTAGGTACCGGGACAGCTACGAGCAGTACTTC,CSARYRDSYEQYF
TRBJ2-3,.,TRBV7-2,.,TGTGCCAGCAGCTTGGTTTCTCGAGGGGAACTCACAGATACGCAGTATTTT,CASSLVSRGELTDTQYF
TRBJ1-1,.,TRBV29-1,.,TGCAGCGTTGAAGAAGGCAGTGAAGCTTTCTTT,CSVEEGSEAFF
TRBJ2-1,.,TRBV6-2/TRBV6-3,TRBD2,TGTGCCAGCAGTTACACAGTATCGGGGGAGGGCGAGCAGTTCTTC,CASSYTVSGEGEQFF
TRBJ1-5,.,TRBV6-8,TRBD1,TGTGCCAGCAAAGACAGGGTGGGGGCTAGGCTTTCTGTGAGCAATCAGCCCCAGCATTTT,CASKDRVGARLSVSNQPQHF
TRBJ2-2,.,TRBV20-1,.,TGCAGTGCTAGATCGGGACCAGACACCGGGGAGCTGTTTTTT,CSARSGPDTGELFF
TRBJ2-7,.,TRBV20-1,TRBD1,TGCAGTGCTAGGGACTTCGGGACAGGGGGCGACGAGCAGTACTTC,CSARDFGTGGDEQYF